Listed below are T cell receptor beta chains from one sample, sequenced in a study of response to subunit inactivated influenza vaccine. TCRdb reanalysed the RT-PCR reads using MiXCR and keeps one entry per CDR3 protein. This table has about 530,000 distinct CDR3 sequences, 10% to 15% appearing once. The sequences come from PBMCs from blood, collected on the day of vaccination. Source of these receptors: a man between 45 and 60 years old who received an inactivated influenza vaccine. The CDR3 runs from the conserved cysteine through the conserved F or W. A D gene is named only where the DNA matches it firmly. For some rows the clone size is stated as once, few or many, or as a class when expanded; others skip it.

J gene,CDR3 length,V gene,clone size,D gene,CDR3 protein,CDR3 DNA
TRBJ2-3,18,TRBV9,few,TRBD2,CASSVGAGGPFKADTQYF,TGTGCCAGCAGCGTAGGAGCGGGAGGCCCTTTCAAGGCAGATACGCAGTATTTT
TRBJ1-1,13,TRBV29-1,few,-,CSVESQGGTEAFF,TGCAGCGTTGAATCCCAGGGAGGCACTGAAGCTTTCTTT
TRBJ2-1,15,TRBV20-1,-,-,CSATGSGGPSNEQFF,TGCAGTGCTACCGGCAGCGGAGGCCCTAGCAATGAGCAGTTCTTC
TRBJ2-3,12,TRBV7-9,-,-,CASATVPDTQYF,TGTGCCAGCGCAACAGTCCCAGATACGCAGTATTTT
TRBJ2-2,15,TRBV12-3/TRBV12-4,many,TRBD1,CASSQGQGYTGELFF,TGTGCCAGCAGCCAGGGACAGGGTTACACCGGGGAGCTGTTTTTT
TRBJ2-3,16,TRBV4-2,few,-,CASSQYGATVTDTQYF,TGTGCCAGCAGCCAATACGGGGCCACAGTCACAGATACGCAGTATTTT
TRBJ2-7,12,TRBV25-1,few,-,CASSDYTYEQYF,TGTGCCAGCAGTGACTATACCTACGAGCAGTACTTC
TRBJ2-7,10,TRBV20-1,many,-,CSAALDEQYF,TGCAGTGCAGCCCTGGACGAGCAGTACTTC
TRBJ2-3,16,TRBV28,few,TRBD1,CASNPPGQGNTDTQYF,TGTGCCAGCAACCCCCCGGGACAGGGGAACACAGATACGCAGTATTTT
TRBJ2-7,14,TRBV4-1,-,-,CASSRGPMSYEQYF,TGCGCCAGCAGCCGGGGACCAATGTCCTACGAGCAGTACTTC
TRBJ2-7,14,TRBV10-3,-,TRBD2,CAISELGGGYEQYF,TGTGCCATCAGTGAGCTTGGCGGGGGGTACGAGCAGTACTTC
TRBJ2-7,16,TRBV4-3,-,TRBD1,CASSPGQGRARYEQYF,TGCGCCAGCAGCCCCGGACAGGGGAGAGCGCGATACGAGCAGTACTTC
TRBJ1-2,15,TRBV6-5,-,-,CASSYSGTAIYGYTF,TGTGCCAGCAGTTACTCGGGTACAGCTATCTATGGCTACACCTTC
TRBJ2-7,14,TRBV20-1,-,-,CSATRHTSSYEQYF,TGCAGTGCCACCAGACACACCAGCTCCTACGAGCAGTACTTC
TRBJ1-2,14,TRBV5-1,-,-,CASSPGPSNCGYTF,TGCGCCAGCAGCCCGGGCCCTTCTAACTGTGGCTACACCTTC
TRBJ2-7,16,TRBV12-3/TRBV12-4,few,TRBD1,CASSPRGTGSIYEQYF,TGTGCCAGCAGTCCTCGTGGGACAGGGTCCATCTACGAGCAGTACTTC
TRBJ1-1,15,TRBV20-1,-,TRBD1,CSQSGTGGRNTEAFF,TGCAGTCAATCCGGGACAGGGGGGAGGAACACTGAAGCTTTCTTT
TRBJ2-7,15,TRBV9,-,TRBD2,CASSVMAGVSYEQYF,TGTGCCAGCAGCGTTATGGCGGGAGTCTCCTACGAGCAGTACTTC
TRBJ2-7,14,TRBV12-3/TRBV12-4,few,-,CASSPAGRTYEQYF,TGTGCCAGCAGCCCTGCCGGCCGGACCTACGAGCAGTACTTC
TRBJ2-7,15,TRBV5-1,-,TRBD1,CASRTTGQEPYEQYF,TGCGCCAGCAGAACGACGGGACAGGAGCCGTACGAGCAGTACTTC
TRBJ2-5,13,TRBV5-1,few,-,CASSYQGSETQYF,TGCGCCAGCAGCTATCAGGGTTCTGAGACCCAGTACTTC
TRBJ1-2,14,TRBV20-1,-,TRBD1,CSASGGYRGYGYTF,TGCAGTGCCAGCGGGGGCTACAGGGGATATGGCTACACCTTC
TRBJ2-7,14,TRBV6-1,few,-,CASSKRDGPYEQYF,TGTGCCAGCAGTAAAAGGGACGGACCCTACGAGCAGTACTTC
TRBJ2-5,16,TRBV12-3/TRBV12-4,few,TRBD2,CASSWLAGGTKETQYF,TGTGCCAGCAGTTGGTTAGCGGGAGGGACAAAAGAGACCCAGTACTTC